Below, 21 T cell receptor beta chains from the same sample are listed, as sequenced in a study of PD-1 blockade in mismatch repair-deficient tumors. The repertoire was sequenced with immunoSEQ multiplex PCR; TCRdb's copy has only in-frame clones and lacks some. The sample has roughly 25,000 clones, nearly 85% seen once. The sample was peripheral blood, taken 12 weeks after starting pembrolizumab. These receptors were taken from an adult with mismatch repair-deficient cancer.

A single count supports this clone. This sequence joins TRBV10-3 and TRBJ1-1, with a possible D match to TRBD1 (5 bases). Germline V gives CDR1 ENHRY, CDR2 SYGVKD. Between the trimmed V and J ends, which lost 10 bases and 6 bases, there was a span of 12 bases. The CDR3 loop spans 11 amino acids. CDR3 DNA sequence: TGTGCCACAACAGGTTCCGCTGAAGCTTTCTTT. Translating gives CATTGSAEAFF.

CDR3 protein: CASSFTGSGEQYF. CDR3 DNA sequence: TGTGCCAGCAGTTTCACAGGGTCTGGGGAGCAGTACTTC. This chain links TRBV27 with TRBJ2-7; D is perhaps TRBD1 (6 bases). Germline V gene sequence: CDR1 MNHEY, CDR2 SMNVEV (reference sequence). The germline V and J ends were trimmed by 3 bases and 7 bases, with 13 bases remaining between them. The CDR3 length is 13 residues.

This sequence joins TRBV5-6 and TRBJ2-7; 7 nucleotides match TRBD2. Germline V CDR1 and CDR2: SGHDT, YYEEEE. The V segment lost 1 base and the J segment 3 bases; nucleotides outside the gene matches: 4. This CDR3 comprises 14 residues. The CDR3 reads CASSLLGRDYEQYF. For the CDR3, the DNA is TGTGCCAGCAGCTTGTTGGGGAGGGACTACGAGCAGTACTTC.

This chain connects TRBV7-9 to TRBJ2-7, with D tentatively TRBD2 (6 bases). Trimming took 6 bases from V and 0 from J, leaving 15 bases between them. The CDR3 consists of 15 residues. Germline V gene lookup returns CDR1 SEHNR and CDR2 FQNEAQ (reference sequence). Written as DNA, the CDR3 is TGTGCCAGCAGTCCAACCTTAGCGGTCTCCTACGAGCAGTACTTC. As protein: CASSPTLAVSYEQYF.

The rearrangement joins TRBV7-8 to TRBJ1-5; TRBD1 agrees at 7 bases. The germline CDR1 and CDR2 sequences are SGHVS and FQNEAQ. V shed 3 bases and J 6 bases; nucleotides not matched to a gene: 5. There are 14 residues in the CDR3. The CDR3 bases are TGTGCCAGCAGCTTGCACAGGGGAGGTCAGCCCCAGCATTTT. Amino acid sequence: CASSLHRGGQPQHF.

J is TRBJ2-4 and V is TRBV15; D could derive from TRBD1 or TRBD2 (5 bases each). The V and J ends lost 0 bases and 0 bases respectively, with 9 bases between them. Per germline, CDR1 LNHNV and CDR2 YYDKDF (reference sequence). The length of the CDR3 is 16 residues. The CDR3 here is CATSRDVGVAKNIQYF. CDR3 in DNA: TGTGCCACCAGCAGAGATGTGGGGGTAGCCAAAAACATTCAGTACTTC. Based on the CDR3 plus reference TRBV15 and TRBJ2-4, the full variable domain is DAMVIQNPRYQVTQFGKPVTLSCSQTLNHNVMYWYQQKSSQAPKLLFHYYDKDFNNEADTPDNFQSRRPNTSFCFLDIRSPGLGDTAMYLCATSRDVGVAKNIQYFGAGTRLSVL.

The chain recombines TRBV2 with TRBJ1-1; D is undetermined. CDR1 and CDR2 from the germline V gene are SNHLY and FYNNEI. The CDR3 has 12 residues. V was cut by 4 bases and J by 0 bases, with 3 bases left in between. CDR3 residues: CASSVVNTEAFF. The CDR3 coding sequence is TGTGCCAGCAGTGTAGTGAACACTGAAGCTTTCTTT.

This clone was detected once. The rearrangement joins TRBV6-6 to TRBJ2-7; D possibly corresponds to TRBD1 (6 bases). Between the trimmed V and J ends, which lost 0 bases and 4 bases, there was a span of 10 bases. Germline CDR1 reads MNHNY; CDR2 reads SVGAGI (reference sequence). The CDR3 runs 14 residues. The CDR3 DNA reads as TGTGCCAGCAGTTACTCCAGGGGCCGATACGAGCAGTACTTC. Residues: CASSYSRGRYEQYF.

The rearrangement uses TRBV6-5 and TRBJ2-7, with unresolved D. V lost 4 bases to trimming and J lost 7 bases, with 11 bases between them. This CDR3 has 12 amino acids. The V gene's germline CDR1 is MNHEY and CDR2 SVGAGI. The CDR3 reads CASSSTRGEQYF. In nucleotides, the CDR3 is TGTGCCAGCAGTTCGACTCGCGGTGAGCAGTACTTC.

This clone appeared a few times. The V and J genes are TRBV5-1 and TRBJ2-5; D remains ambiguous. V was trimmed by 2 bases and J by 1 base, leaving 0 bases between them. Germline CDR1 reads SGHRS; CDR2 reads YFSETQ. The CDR3 runs to 11 residues. The CDR3 coding sequence is TGCGCCAGCAGCTTCCAAGAGACCCAGTACTTC. Its translation: CASSFQETQYF. The full variable domain, with the rest looked up from reference TRBV5-1 and TRBJ2-5, is KAGVTQTPRYLIKTRGQQVTLSCSPISGHRSVSWYQQTPGQGLQFLFEYFSETQRNKGNFPGRFSGRQFSNSRSEMNVSTLELGDSALYLCASSFQETQYFGPGTRLLVL.

This clone came up once. The V gene is TRBV4-1, the J gene TRBJ1-4; D remains unclear. The CDR3 consists of 13 residues. The V gene's germline CDR1 is MGHRA and CDR2 YSYEKL. The V end lost 0 bases, the J end lost 15 bases, and 14 bases lay between the germline ends. The CDR3: CASSQDPVAGLFF. The CDR3 nucleotides read TGCGCCAGCAGCCAAGATCCCGTAGCTGGTTTGTTTTTT.

The chain employs TRBV4-2 and TRBJ2-5; the match to TRBD2 covers 11 bases. This CDR3 is 16 amino acids long. Germline CDR1 is LGHNA and CDR2 is YNFKEQ. The junction had 3 bases not matched to a gene; V was cut back by 3 bases and J by 0 bases. The CDR3 loop is CASSQGTSGYQETQYF. Here the CDR3 DNA reads TGTGCCAGCAGCCAGGGGACTAGCGGTTACCAAGAGACCCAGTACTTC.

This clone occurred a few times. CDR3 coding DNA: TGTGCCAGCATAGAAAGGGGGCGATACGAGCAGTACTTC. This codes for CASIERGRYEQYF. This chain links TRBV28 with TRBJ2-7; 7 bases map to TRBD1. The ends lost 7 bases at V and 4 bases at J; junction bases unmatched: 7. CDR1 and CDR2 from the germline V gene are MDHEN and SYDVKM. This CDR3 region has 13 residues.

The chain joins TRBV11-2 to TRBJ2-3; D gene ambiguous. In germline, CDR1 is SGHAT, CDR2 FQNNGV. This CDR3 region has 18 residues. With 2 bases removed from V and 0 bases from J, the gap between germline ends came to 18 bases. The CDR3 DNA reads TGTGCCAGCAGCTTAAGTGCTAGGGTCCTGTCTAGCACAGATACGCAGTATTTT. It codes for CASSLSARVLSSTDTQYF.

This clone was detected a few times. This rearrangement joins TRBV10-3 to TRBJ2-7; TRBD2 matches at 7 bases. With V trimmed by 6 bases and J by 5 bases, 7 bases remained unmatched. CDR1 ENHRY and CDR2 SYGVKD come from the germline V gene. The CDR3 has 13 residues. CDR3 DNA sequence: TGTGCCATCAGCGGACTAGGCGGCAACGAGCAGTACTTC. This encodes CAISGLGGNEQYF.

The DNA for the CDR3 is TGTGCCAGCAGCGGAACCCCCCGGGGGGACTACAATGAGCAGTTCTTC. This sequence encodes CASSGTPRGDYNEQFF. The chain joins TRBV7-9 to TRBJ2-1; 7 bases line up with TRBD2. V dropped 5 bases and J dropped 3; count of bases not matched to a gene: 10. The CDR3 runs 16 residues. Looked up from germline, CDR1 is SEHNR and CDR2 is FQNEAQ (reference sequence).

V usage is TRBV19 and J usage is TRBJ1-1; D is unresolved. V shed 9 bases and J shed 1 base, with 15 bases lying between them. The CDR3 is 14 residues long. Germline V CDR1 and CDR2: LNHDA, SQIVND (reference sequence). The CDR3 DNA reads TGTGCCAGCAGTTATCGGTCAGGGAACACTGAAGCTTTCTTT. This translates into CASSYRSGNTEAFF. Using reference TRBV19 and TRBJ1-1 for the parts outside the CDR3, the full variable domain is DGGITQSPKYLFRKEGQNVTLSCEQNLNHDAMYWYRQDPGQGLRLIYYSQIVNDFQKGDIAEGYSVSREKKESFPLTVTSAQKNPTAFYLCASSYRSGNTEAFFGQGTRLTVV.

This clone showed up just once. The chain employs TRBV28 and TRBJ2-5, with TRBD2 identical over 12 bases. The CDR3 totals 21 residues. Looked up from germline, CDR1 is MDHEN and CDR2 is SYDVKM. J lost 1 base, V lost 5 bases, and 20 bases had no gene match. CDR3 in DNA: TGTGCCAGCAGTGGTTGGAGACAGCGGTCGACTAGCGGGAGCCCCCAAGAGACCCAGTACTTC. This encodes CASSGWRQRSTSGSPQETQYF. Complete variable domain (other parts from reference TRBV28 and TRBJ2-5): DVKVTQSSRYLVKRTGEKVFLECVQDMDHENMFWYRQDPGLGLRLIYFSYDVKMKEKGDIPEGYSVSREKKERFSLILESASTNQTSMYLCASSGWRQRSTSGSPQETQYFGPGTRLLVL.

This clone was observed a single time. The chain has TRBV28 and TRBJ2-7, with D possibly matching TRBD1 (6 bases). The CDR3 consists of 15 residues. The germline CDR1 and CDR2 sequences are MDHEN and SYDVKM. The V and J ends lost 3 bases and 1 base respectively, with 13 bases between them. The CDR3 DNA reads TGTGCCAGCAGTTTTCCAGGGGACCTATCCTACGAGCAGTACTTC. Protein: CASSFPGDLSYEQYF.

V usage is TRBV7-9 and J usage is TRBJ2-1; TRBD2 is a possible D gene (6 bases). CDR1 SEHNR and CDR2 FQNEAQ come from the germline V gene (reference sequence). Trimming took 3 bases from V and 6 from J, leaving 21 bases between them. The CDR3 sequence is 17 residues long. CDR3 in amino acids: CASSFLLRESRGNEQFF. The CDR3 nucleotides are TGTGCCAGCAGCTTCCTTCTTCGGGAGTCCCGCGGCAATGAGCAGTTCTTC.

The chain recombines TRBV27 with TRBJ2-2; 8 bases agree with TRBD1. This CDR3 has 13 amino acids. Germline loops: CDR1 MNHEY, CDR2 SMNVEV (reference sequence). The V segment lost 5 bases and the J segment 8 bases; nucleotides outside the gene matches: 4. The CDR3 protein is CASSGQGEGELFF. The DNA of the CDR3 is TGTGCCAGCAGTGGACAGGGAGAGGGGGAGCTGTTTTTT.